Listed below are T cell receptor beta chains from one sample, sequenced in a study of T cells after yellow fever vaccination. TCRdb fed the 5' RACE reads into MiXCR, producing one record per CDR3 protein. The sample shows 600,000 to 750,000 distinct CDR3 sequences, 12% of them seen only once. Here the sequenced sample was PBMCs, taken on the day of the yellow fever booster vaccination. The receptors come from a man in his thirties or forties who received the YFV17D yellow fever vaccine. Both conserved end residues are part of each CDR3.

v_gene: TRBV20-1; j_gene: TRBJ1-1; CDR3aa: CSAGAMNTEAFF
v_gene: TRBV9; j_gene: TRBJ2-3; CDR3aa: CASSPRSETQYF
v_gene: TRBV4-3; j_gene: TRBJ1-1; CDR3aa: CASSQGGSYMNTEAFF
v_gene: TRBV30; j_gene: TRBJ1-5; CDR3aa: CAWSTGGTAYQPQHF
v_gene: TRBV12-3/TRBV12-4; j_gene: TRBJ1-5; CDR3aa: CASSWAQHNQPQHF
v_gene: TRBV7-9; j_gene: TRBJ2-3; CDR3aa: CASSSTSGADTQYF
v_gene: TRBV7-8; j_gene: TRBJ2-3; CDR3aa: CASSSEGRVFTDTQYF
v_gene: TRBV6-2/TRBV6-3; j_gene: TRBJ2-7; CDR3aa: CATKPLAGLLEQYF
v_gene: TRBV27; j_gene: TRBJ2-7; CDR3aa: CASSFGPRYEQYF
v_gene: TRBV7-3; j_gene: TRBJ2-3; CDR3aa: CASSQRPSDTQYF
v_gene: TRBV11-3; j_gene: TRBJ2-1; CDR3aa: CASSLDIGLASYNEQFF
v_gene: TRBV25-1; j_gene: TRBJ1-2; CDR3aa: CAGSVPGQGRGYTF
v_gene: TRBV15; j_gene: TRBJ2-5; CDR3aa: CATSSSRRDGETQYF